This TCR beta chain was sequenced during a study of blood T cell repertoires in COVID-19. At the level of the study: Collection of acute and convalescent COVID-19 samples took place in the United States, Italy and Spain. Sources were T cells, B-cell-depleted T cells, or PBMCs; the material itself was cDNA or gDNA.

Data came from immunoSEQ multiplex PCR; TCRdb stores just in-frame clones and leaves some out. Of a few hundred thousand clones in the sample, roughly 90% were seen once. This CDR3 comprises 13 residues. Trimming removed 7 bases from V and 6 bases from J, with 15 bases in between. The V gene is TRBV12-3 or TRBV12-4, the J gene TRBJ1-1; D not resolved. The origin of this receptor is a woman between 55 and 75 years old with COVID-19, enrolled during active disease. Sequenced material: peripheral blood. The CDR3 DNA is TGTGCCAGCACCATTGTCCGGGAGGCTGAAGCTTTCTTT. Its translation: CASTIVREAEAFF.